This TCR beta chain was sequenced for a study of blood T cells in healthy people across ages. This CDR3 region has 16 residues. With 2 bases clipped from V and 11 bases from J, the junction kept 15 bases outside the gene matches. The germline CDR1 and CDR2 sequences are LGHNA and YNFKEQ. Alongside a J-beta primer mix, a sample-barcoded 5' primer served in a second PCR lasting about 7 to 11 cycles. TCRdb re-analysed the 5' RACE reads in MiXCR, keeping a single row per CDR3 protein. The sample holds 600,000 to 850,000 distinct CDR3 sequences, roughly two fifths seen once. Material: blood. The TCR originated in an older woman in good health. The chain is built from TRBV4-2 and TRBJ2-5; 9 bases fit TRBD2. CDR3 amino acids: CASSQSSSGVANEQYF. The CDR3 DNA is TGTGCCAGCAGCCAAAGCTCTAGCGGGGTAGCGAATGAGCAGTACTTC.